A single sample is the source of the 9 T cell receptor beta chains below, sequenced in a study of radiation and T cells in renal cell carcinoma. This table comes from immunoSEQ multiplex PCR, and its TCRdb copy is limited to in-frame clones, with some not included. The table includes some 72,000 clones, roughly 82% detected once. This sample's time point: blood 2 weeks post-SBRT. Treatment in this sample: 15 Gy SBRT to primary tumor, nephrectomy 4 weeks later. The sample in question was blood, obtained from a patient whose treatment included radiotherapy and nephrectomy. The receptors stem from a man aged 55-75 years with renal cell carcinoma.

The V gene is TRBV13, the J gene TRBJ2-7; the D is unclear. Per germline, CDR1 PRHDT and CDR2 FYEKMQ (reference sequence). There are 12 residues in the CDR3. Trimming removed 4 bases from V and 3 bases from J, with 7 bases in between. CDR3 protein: CASSSGGYEQYF. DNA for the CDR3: TGTGCCAGCAGCTCCGGCGGCTACGAGCAGTACTTC.

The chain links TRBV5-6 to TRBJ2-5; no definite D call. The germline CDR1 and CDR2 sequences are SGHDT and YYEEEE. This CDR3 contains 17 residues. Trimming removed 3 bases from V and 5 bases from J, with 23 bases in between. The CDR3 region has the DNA TGTGCCAGCAGCTCGAGAGCTGGGGTTGAGTTCGGGGAGACCCAGTACTTC. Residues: CASSSRAGVEFGETQYF. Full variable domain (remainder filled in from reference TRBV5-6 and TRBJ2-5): DAGVTQSPTHLIKTRGQQVTLRCSPKSGHDTVSWYQQALGQGPQFIFQYYEEEERQRGNFPDRFSGHQFPNYSSELNVNALLLGDSALYLCASSSRAGVEFGETQYFGPGTRLLVL.

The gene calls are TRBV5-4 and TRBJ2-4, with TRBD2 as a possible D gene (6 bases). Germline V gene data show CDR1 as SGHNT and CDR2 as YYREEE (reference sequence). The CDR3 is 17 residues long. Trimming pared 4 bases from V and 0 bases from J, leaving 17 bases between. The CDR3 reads CASSPGHLARAKNIQYF. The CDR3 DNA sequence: TGTGCCAGCAGCCCAGGGCATCTAGCGCGAGCCAAAAACATTCAGTACTTC.

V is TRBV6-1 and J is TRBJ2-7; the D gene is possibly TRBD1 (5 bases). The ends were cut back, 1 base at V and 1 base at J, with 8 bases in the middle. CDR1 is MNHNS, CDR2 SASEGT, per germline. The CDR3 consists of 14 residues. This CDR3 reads CASSEGTNSYEQYF. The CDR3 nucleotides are TGTGCCAGCAGTGAAGGGACAAATTCCTACGAGCAGTACTTC.

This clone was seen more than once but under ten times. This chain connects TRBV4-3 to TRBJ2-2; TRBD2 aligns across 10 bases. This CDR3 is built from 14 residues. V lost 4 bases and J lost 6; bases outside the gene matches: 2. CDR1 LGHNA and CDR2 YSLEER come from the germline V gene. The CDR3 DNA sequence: TGCGCCAGCAGCCTAGCGGGAGGACCCGGGGAGCTGTTTTTT. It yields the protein CASSLAGGPGELFF.

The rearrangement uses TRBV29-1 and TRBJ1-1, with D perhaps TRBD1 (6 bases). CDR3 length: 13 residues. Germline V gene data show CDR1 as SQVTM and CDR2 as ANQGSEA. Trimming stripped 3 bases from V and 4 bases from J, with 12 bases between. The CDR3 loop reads CSVERGSGTEAFF. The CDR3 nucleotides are TGCAGCGTTGAGAGGGGGTCTGGCACTGAAGCTTTCTTT.

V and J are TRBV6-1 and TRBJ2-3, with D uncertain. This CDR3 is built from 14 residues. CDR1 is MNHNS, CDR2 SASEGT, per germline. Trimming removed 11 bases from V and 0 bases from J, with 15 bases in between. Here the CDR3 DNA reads TGTGCCGTTGAGACACTTTCTAGCACAGATACGCAGTATTTT. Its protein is CAVETLSSTDTQYF.

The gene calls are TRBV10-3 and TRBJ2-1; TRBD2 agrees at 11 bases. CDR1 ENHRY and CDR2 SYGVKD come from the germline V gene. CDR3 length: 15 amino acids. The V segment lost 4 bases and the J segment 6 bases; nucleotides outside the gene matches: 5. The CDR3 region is CAISVLAGVVNEQFF. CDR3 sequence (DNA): TGTGCCATCAGTGTACTAGCGGGAGTTGTCAATGAGCAGTTCTTC.

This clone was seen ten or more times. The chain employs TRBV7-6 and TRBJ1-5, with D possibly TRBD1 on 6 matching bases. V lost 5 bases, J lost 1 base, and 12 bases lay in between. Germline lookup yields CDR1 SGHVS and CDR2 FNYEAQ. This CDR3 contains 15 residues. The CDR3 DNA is TGTGCCAGCAGCCTAGGGGGGGGGAGCAATCAGCCCCAGCATTTT. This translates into CASSLGGGSNQPQHF.